Below, 28 T cell receptor beta chains from the same sample are listed, as sequenced in a study of shared clonotypes between healthy human individuals. Clones were read by immunoSEQ multiplex PCR, and TCRdb kept only the in-frame ones, dropping some. The sample contains hundreds of thousands of clones, approximately 77% of which appear only once. Sample: PBMCs. The origin of the receptors is a woman in her thirties or forties in good health. Some clones in this sample may be carry-over from other donors' samples.

The CDR3 DNA sequence: TGTGCCAGCAGTTACTCTAGCGGGAGCCGATACGAGCAGTACTTC. This codes for CASSYSSGSRYEQYF. The chain links TRBV6-6 to TRBJ2-7, with TRBD2 matching 9 bases. After removal of 0 bases from V and 4 bases from J, the junction contained 4 bases not matched to a gene. The CDR3 is 15 residues long. CDR1 and CDR2 (germline): MNHNY, SVGAGI (reference sequence).

Comments on this clone: It is likely a read error: a sequence one base away is far more abundant. Additional DNA sequences in this sample encode the identical CDR3. This sequence joins TRBV30 and TRBJ1-2; D call uncertain. This CDR3 region has 14 residues. The V gene's germline CDR1 is GTSNPN and CDR2 SVGIG (reference sequence). The CDR3 DNA reads as TGTGCCTGGAGTGTCGGGCCTTCCTTCTATGGCTACACTTTC. Its translation is CAWSVGPSFYGYTF.

This clone was observed at least ten times. The V call is TRBV9, the J call TRBJ1-1, with D possibly being TRBD1 (6 bases). Trimming left V 4 bases short and J 5 bases short, with 12 bases between. Per the germline V gene, CDR1 is SGDLS and CDR2 is YYNGEE. This CDR3 region has 13 residues. CDR3 in amino acids: CASSPRGQTEAFF. As DNA, the CDR3 is TGTGCCAGCAGCCCTCGAGGACAGACTGAAGCTTTCTTT.

This rearrangement joins TRBV4-1 to TRBJ2-5; 7 bases are shared with TRBD2. The DNA end is more similar to TRBJ2-7, so the J call may be wrong. The CDR3 loop spans 15 amino acids. The germline V gene has CDR1 MGHRA and CDR2 YSYEKL. This CDR3 is CASSQDPRGGPEQYF. CDR3 bases: TGCGCCAGCAGCCAAGATCCAAGGGGAGGGCCCGAGCAGTACTTC.

This clone was seen a few times. The J gene is TRBJ1-1, the V gene TRBV7-2, with D hard to call. CDR3 length equals 13 residues. Trimming cost V 2 bases and J 2 bases, with 6 bases left between them. CDR1 and CDR2 (germline): SGHTA, FQGNSA. CDR3 nucleotides: TGTGCCAGCAGCTTATATCAAAACACTGAAGCTTTCTTT. Amino acid sequence: CASSLYQNTEAFF.

This clone was seen once. This likely stems from a read error, as it lies one base from a far larger clone. The V gene is TRBV19, the J gene TRBJ1-1; the match to TRBD1 covers 9 bases. Looked up from germline, CDR1 is LNHDA and CDR2 is SQIVND (reference sequence). This CDR3 region has 16 residues. CDR3 sequence (DNA): TGTGCCAGTAGTACCCTACAGGGGGCGCAAGACACTGGAGCTTTCTTT. Translated, it gives CASSTLQGAQDTGAFF.

A single count supports this clone. This chain uses TRBV28 with TRBJ1-4; 8 nucleotides match TRBD1. This CDR3 has 16 residues. V trimming: 5 bases; J trimming: 6 bases; junction bases outside the gene matches: 11. Per germline, CDR1 MDHEN and CDR2 SYDVKM. This CDR3 reads CASSTPQGAADEKLFF. For the CDR3, the DNA is TGTGCCAGCAGTACACCGCAGGGGGCGGCGGATGAAAAACTGTTTTTT.

The rearrangement uses TRBV28 and TRBJ2-2, with D possibly matching TRBD1 (6 bases). V was pared by 5 bases and J by 4 bases, with 17 bases between. This CDR3 is built from 16 residues. From germline, CDR1 is MDHEN and CDR2 SYDVKM. Here the CDR3 DNA reads TGTGCCAGCAGTCCCGCGGACAGTTCAAGCACCGGGGAGCTGTTTTTT. It codes for CASSPADSSSTGELFF.

For this clone: A far larger clone is a single base away, which makes a read error likely. V and J are TRBV4-2 and TRBJ2-1; D ambiguous. The CDR3 consists of 14 residues. V was trimmed by 0 bases and J by 4 bases, leaving 7 bases between them. CDR1 LGHNA and CDR2 YNFKEQ come from the germline V gene. This CDR3 is CASSQEALYNEQFF. CDR3 nucleotide sequence: TGTGCCAGCAGCCAAGAGGCCTTATACAATGAGCAGTTCTTC.

A note on this clone: A far larger clone is a single base away, which makes a read error likely. The same CDR3 is also encoded by other DNA sequences in this sample. The chain links TRBV5-1 to TRBJ1-2, with a weak D call TRBD1 (5 bases). The CDR3 spans 16 residues. Germline V CDR1 and CDR2: SGHRS, YFSETQ. The CDR3 sequence is CASSSPRDGSYYGYTF. The DNA for the CDR3 is TGTGCCAGCAGCTCGCCTCGGGACGGTTCCTACTATGGCTACACCTTC.

The genes are TRBV2 and TRBJ2-1, with 9 positions matching TRBD2. CDR1 is SNHLY and CDR2 is FYNNEI in the germline V gene. After removal of 6 bases from V and 3 bases from J, the junction contained 3 bases not matched to a gene. The CDR3 totals 14 residues. The CDR3 here is CASRGTSSYNEQFF. The CDR3 region has the DNA TGTGCCAGCAGGGGGACTAGCAGCTACAATGAGCAGTTCTTC.

This clone came up once. The chain recombines TRBV6-1 with TRBJ1-3, with D hard to call. V lost 6 bases to trimming and J lost 2 bases, with 14 bases between them. The CDR3 extends over 15 amino acids. The germline V gene has CDR1 MNHNS and CDR2 SASEGT. The CDR3 sequence: CASRPAGGTGNTIYF. In nucleotides, the CDR3 is TGTGCCAGCAGGCCGGCGGGAGGGACTGGAAACACCATATATTTT.

The V call is TRBV6-5, the J call TRBJ1-5; no reliable D call. V dropped 0 bases and J dropped 5 bases, with 8 bases sitting between them. CDR1 and CDR2 (germline): MNHEY, SVGAGI. This CDR3 has 14 residues. The CDR3 loop reads CASSYSRPDQPQHF. Here the CDR3 DNA reads TGTGCCAGCAGTTACTCGAGGCCCGATCAGCCCCAGCATTTT.

The table lists this clone with a few counts. The rearrangement links TRBV7-6 to TRBJ2-1, with D perhaps TRBD2 (6 bases). The CDR3 contains 14 residues. V was clipped by 2 bases and J by 4 bases, with 9 bases between them. Germline CDR1 and CDR2: SGHVS and FNYEAQ. CDR3 sequence: CASSLTGVYNEQFF. CDR3 DNA: TGTGCCAGCAGCTTAACGGGAGTTTACAATGAGCAGTTCTTC.

The chain has TRBV11-2 and TRBJ2-7; D possibly corresponds to TRBD1 (7 bases). CDR3 length: 18 residues. V lost 4 bases and J 3 bases, leaving 25 bases between the germline ends. CDR1 SGHAT and CDR2 FQNNGV come from the germline V gene. The CDR3 protein is CASSSTRRRGLVSYEQYF. CDR3 sequence (DNA): TGTGCCAGCAGCTCCACTCGCAGGAGGGGGCTAGTGAGCTACGAGCAGTACTTC.

This clone was counted only a few times. With a much larger clone just one base away, this may be a read error. The sample has other DNA sequences that encode this CDR3 too. The rearrangement uses TRBV7-9 and TRBJ1-1; the match to TRBD1 covers 8 bases. There are 16 residues in the CDR3. Germline V gene lookup returns CDR1 SEHNR and CDR2 FQNEAQ (reference sequence). The CDR3 loop is CASSHGQGIRNTEAFF. CDR3 nucleotides: TGTGCCAGCAGCCATGGACAGGGAATAAGAAACACTGAGGCTTTCTTT.

This clone was picked up one time. The chain employs TRBV19 and TRBJ2-5; TRBD1 agrees at 7 bases. The CDR3 runs to 16 residues. Germline-derived CDR1 and CDR2 are LNHDA and SQIVND (reference sequence). The V segment lost 1 base and the J segment 2 bases; nucleotides outside the gene matches: 7. CDR3 coding DNA: TGTGCCAGTAGTATAGCTTCCGGACAGGTACAAGAGACCCAGTACTTC. Its translation is CASSIASGQVQETQYF.

The chain recombines TRBV7-9 with TRBJ1-2; TRBD1 matches at 7 bases. Per the germline V gene, CDR1 is SEHNR and CDR2 is FQNEAQ (reference sequence). The CDR3 contains 12 residues. Trimming removed 10 bases from V and 5 bases from J; junction bases left unmatched: 7. As DNA, the CDR3 is TGTGCCACCACGACAGGGAGGTATGGCTACACCTTC. Its translation: CATTTGRYGYTF.

This clone was seen only once. The chain is built from TRBV5-1 and TRBJ2-1; TRBD2 matches at 10 bases. Germline V gives CDR1 SGHRS, CDR2 YFSETQ. CDR3 length: 15 residues. The V and J ends lost 4 bases and 5 bases, in that order; junction bases with no gene match: 6. The CDR3 loop is CASSPGTSADNEQFF. The CDR3 coding sequence is TGCGCCAGCAGCCCCGGGACTAGCGCAGACAATGAGCAGTTCTTC. The variable domain in full, with the rest retrieved from reference TRBV5-1 and TRBJ2-1, is KAGVTQTPRYLIKTRGQQVTLSCSPISGHRSVSWYQQTPGQGLQFLFEYFSETQRNKGNFPGRFSGRQFSNSRSEMNVSTLELGDSALYLCASSPGTSADNEQFFGPGTRLTVL.

Concerning this clone itself: This is likely an artifact of a read error, given a far larger clone one base away. The chain joins TRBV30 to TRBJ1-1, with a weak D call TRBD1 (5 bases). Germline CDR1 reads GTSNPN; CDR2 reads SVGIG (reference sequence). V lost 2 bases, J lost 2 bases, and 9 bases lay in between. The CDR3 totals 13 residues. The CDR3 DNA sequence: TGTGCCTGGAGTCTGGGACGTAACACTGAAGCTTTCTTT. This codes for CAWSLGRNTEAFF.

This clone was detected a few times. The identical CDR3 is also encoded by other nucleotide sequences in the sample. This chain links TRBV5-4 with TRBJ2-1; 14 bases fit TRBD2. The V gene end was trimmed by 3 bases and the J gene end by 6 bases; junction bases not matched to a gene: 2. This CDR3 comprises 15 residues. Germline V lookup: CDR1 SGHNT, CDR2 YYREEE (reference sequence). The CDR3 DNA reads TGTGCCAGCAGCTCGGGACTAGCGGGAGTCAATGAGCAGTTCTTC. It translates to CASSSGLAGVNEQFF.

The chain employs TRBV28 and TRBJ2-1; D unresolved. From germline, CDR1 is MDHEN and CDR2 SYDVKM. The CDR3 covers 11 residues. V lost 3 bases and J 10 bases, leaving 7 bases between the germline ends. The CDR3 DNA is TGTGCCAGCAGTTTGTTGGAGGAGCAGTTCTTC. As protein: CASSLLEEQFF.

In regard to this clone: With only one base between it and a far larger clone, this is likely a read error. The chain joins TRBV10-3 to TRBJ2-1; D uncertain. The germline CDR1 and CDR2 sequences are ENHRY and SYGVKD. The CDR3 loop spans 13 amino acids. V was cut by 7 bases and J by 7 bases, with 14 bases left in between. The DNA for the CDR3 is TGTGCCATCACAAGGGCCGAGAGGAATGAGCAGTTCTTC. Translation: CAITRAERNEQFF.

The V and J genes are TRBV6-5 and TRBJ2-7; 9 bases agree with TRBD1. After removal of 0 bases from V and 4 bases from J, the junction contained 4 bases not matched to a gene. Germline V gene data show CDR1 as MNHEY and CDR2 as SVGAGI. The CDR3 consists of 15 residues. CDR3 residues: CASSYSTDRGYEQYF. CDR3 bases: TGTGCCAGCAGTTACTCGACGGACAGGGGTTACGAGCAGTACTTC.

The rearrangement uses TRBV18 and TRBJ2-7, with 7 bases lining up with TRBD2. The CDR3 is made up of 16 amino acids. V lost 0 bases, J lost 2 bases, and 7 bases stayed unmatched. CDR1 KGHSH and CDR2 LQKENI come from the germline V gene. In nucleotides, the CDR3 is TGTGCCAGCTCACCACCGAGCGGGGCGGGTACCTACGAGCAGTACTTC. Amino acids: CASSPPSGAGTYEQYF. Complete variable domain (other parts from reference TRBV18 and TRBJ2-7): NAGVMQNPRHLVRRRGQEARLRCSPMKGHSHVYWYRQLPEEGLKFMVYLQKENIIDESGMPKERFSAEFPKEGPSILRIQQVVRGDSAAYFCASSPPSGAGTYEQYFGPGTRLTVT.

The chain combines TRBV6-1 with TRBJ1-3, with no clear D. The CDR3 loop spans 14 amino acids. Looked up from germline, CDR1 is MNHNS and CDR2 is SASEGT. The germline V and J ends were trimmed by 1 base and 2 bases, with 6 bases remaining between them. In nucleotides, the CDR3 is TGTGCCAGCAGTGAAGGACATACTGGAAACACCATATATTTT. It is translated as CASSEGHTGNTIYF.

This clone was observed once. This may stem from a read error, because a much larger clone lies one nucleotide away. V is TRBV7-9 and J is TRBJ2-2; 7 bases map to TRBD2. CDR1 and CDR2 from the germline V gene are SEHNR and FQNEAQ (reference sequence). This CDR3 has 16 amino acids. The CDR3 here is CACSFTSVLNTGELFF. CDR3 nucleotide sequence: TGTGCCTGCAGTTTTACTAGCGTTTTGAACACCGGGGAGCTGTTTTTT. Looking up the rest from reference TRBV7-9 and TRBJ2-2 gives the full variable domain: DTGVSQNPRHKITKRGQNVTFRCDPISEHNRLYWYRQTLGQGPEFLTYFQNEAQLEKSRLLSDRFSAERPKGSFSTLEIQRTEQGDSAMYLCACSFTSVLNTGELFFGEGSRLTVL.

The CDR3 protein is CASSELGITTNEKLFF. The CDR3 nucleotides read TGTGCCAGCAGTGAACTTGGGATTACAACTAATGAAAAACTGTTTTTT. This sequence joins TRBV6-1 and TRBJ1-4; D is ambiguous. Trimming stripped 2 bases from V and 0 bases from J, with 10 bases between. The length of the CDR3 is 16 residues. In germline, CDR1 is MNHNS, CDR2 SASEGT.